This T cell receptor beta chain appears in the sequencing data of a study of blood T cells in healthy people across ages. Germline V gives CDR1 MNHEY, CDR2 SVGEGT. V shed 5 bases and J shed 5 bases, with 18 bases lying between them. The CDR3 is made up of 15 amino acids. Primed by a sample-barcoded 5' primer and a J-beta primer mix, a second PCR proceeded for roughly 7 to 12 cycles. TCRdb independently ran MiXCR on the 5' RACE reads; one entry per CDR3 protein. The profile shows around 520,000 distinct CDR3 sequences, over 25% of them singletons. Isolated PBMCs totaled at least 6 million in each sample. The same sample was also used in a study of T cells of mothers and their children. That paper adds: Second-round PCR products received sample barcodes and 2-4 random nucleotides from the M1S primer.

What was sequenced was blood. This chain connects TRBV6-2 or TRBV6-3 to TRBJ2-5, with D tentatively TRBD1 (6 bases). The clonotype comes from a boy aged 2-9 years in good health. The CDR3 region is CASSGPTGSWETQYF. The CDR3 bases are TGTGCCAGCAGTGGACCAACAGGGTCGTGGGAGACCCAGTACTTC.